A single sample is the source of the 15 T cell receptor beta chains below, sequenced in a study of blood T cell repertoires in COVID-19. Sequenced by immunoSEQ multiplex PCR; TCRdb stores in-frame clones only, minus some. This sample yields around 300,000 clones, of which about nine tenths are seen a single time; 0.94% belongs to the top ten. Sequencing used peripheral blood. The receptor set was obtained from a woman aged 40 to 55 who had recovered from COVID-19.

The rearrangement links TRBV18 to TRBJ1-4, with D unclear. V lost 5 bases and J lost 7, with 8 bases in between. This CDR3 has 12 amino acids. The germline V gene encodes CDR1 KGHSH and CDR2 LQKENI. CDR3 loop: CASSGSSEKLFF. The CDR3 bases are TGTGCCAGCTCAGGGAGTAGTGAAAAACTGTTTTTT.

V usage is TRBV5-1 and J usage is TRBJ1-1, with 9 positions matching TRBD1. In germline, CDR1 is SGHRS, CDR2 YFSETQ. The CDR3 is made up of 17 amino acids. The V and J ends lost 4 bases and 4 bases, in that order; junction bases with no gene match: 14. The CDR3 region has the DNA TGCGCCAGCAGCGGGATGGGACAGGGAAGTAAAGGCACTGAAGCTTTCTTT. It codes for CASSGMGQGSKGTEAFF.

This clone occurred once. An end of the junction differs from the germline gene, which may be a read error. The genes are TRBV6-2 or TRBV6-3 and TRBJ2-5, with D uncertain. The CDR3 has 15 residues. The V gene's germline CDR1 is MNHEY and CDR2 SVGEGT. CDR3 nucleotides: TGTGCCAGCAGTCACTCCCTAGACTTCTCGGAGACCCAGTACTTC. It codes for CASSHSLDFSETQYF.

The chain joins TRBV12-3 or TRBV12-4 to TRBJ2-1, with a weak D call TRBD1 (6 bases). V lost 5 bases and J lost 7, with 6 bases in between. This CDR3 is built from 11 residues. The CDR3 protein is CASSRGNEQFF. The CDR3 DNA is TGTGCCAGCAGTAGGGGGAATGAGCAGTTCTTC.

This chain uses TRBV11-2 with TRBJ2-3, with D hard to call. CDR3 length: 13 residues. Trimming left V 0 bases short and J 10 bases short, with 11 bases between. The germline V gene has CDR1 SGHAT and CDR2 FQNNGV. The CDR3 loop is CASSLDRSVAQYF. The CDR3 nucleotides read TGTGCCAGCAGCTTAGATCGCAGTGTGGCGCAGTATTTT. Filled out from reference TRBV11-2 and TRBJ2-3, the complete variable domain reads EAGVAQSPRYKIIEKRQSVAFWCNPISGHATLYWYQQILGQGPKLLIQFQNNGVVDDSQLPKDRFSAERLKGVDSTLKIQPAKLEDSAVYLCASSLDRSVAQYFGPGTRLTVL.

V gene TRBV5-1 combines with J gene TRBJ1-2; unclear D gene. The CDR3 runs 13 residues. CDR1 is SGHRS, CDR2 YFSETQ, per germline. The germline V and J ends were trimmed by 0 bases and 5 bases, with 8 bases remaining between them. DNA for the CDR3: TGCGCCAGCAGCTTGGCCGGGGAGTATGGCTACACCTTC. This sequence encodes CASSLAGEYGYTF.

The chain couples TRBV13 to TRBJ2-4; 12 bases match TRBD1. Germline V gives CDR1 PRHDT, CDR2 FYEKMQ (reference sequence). The CDR3 totals 17 residues. The J segment lost 4 bases and the V segment lost 5 bases, leaving 9 bases of the junction unmatched. CDR3 in DNA: TGTGCCAGCAGCCCCCCGGGGACAGGGGGCCCTAAAAACATTCAGTACTTC. Its protein product is CASSPPGTGGPKNIQYF.

This rearrangement joins TRBV19 to TRBJ2-1; 10 bases are a match to TRBD2. With V trimmed by 7 bases and J by 9 bases, 15 bases remained unmatched. Germline CDR1 LNHDA, CDR2 SQIVND (reference sequence). The CDR3 is 16 amino acids. Written as DNA, the CDR3 is TGTGCCAGTACCCTACTTTTGGGGACTAGCGTCAGTGAGCAGTTCTTC. This translates into CASTLLLGTSVSEQFF. Full variable domain (missing parts from reference TRBV19 and TRBJ2-1): DGGITQSPKYLFRKEGQNVTLSCEQNLNHDAMYWYRQDPGQGLRLIYYSQIVNDFQKGDIAEGYSVSREKKESFPLTVTSAQKNPTAFYLCASTLLLGTSVSEQFFGPGTRLTVL.

The rearrangement joins TRBV9 to TRBJ2-5; 10 nucleotides align to TRBD2. In germline, CDR1 is SGDLS, CDR2 YYNGEE. V was pared by 0 bases and J by 5 bases, with 4 bases of the junction left unmatched. The CDR3 length is 15 residues. CDR3 protein: CASSVGLAGEETQYF. The CDR3 DNA sequence: TGTGCCAGCAGCGTAGGGCTAGCGGGAGAGGAGACCCAGTACTTC.

This rearrangement joins TRBV4-2 to TRBJ2-7; maybe TRBD2 (5 bases). The germline V gene encodes CDR1 LGHNA and CDR2 YNFKEQ. Trimming pared 0 bases from V and 1 base from J, leaving 19 bases between. This CDR3 spans 18 amino acids. The CDR3, as DNA: TGTGCCAGCAGCCAAGATAGGGCGGGCGGGCTTACATCCTACGAGCAGTACTTC. Its protein product is CASSQDRAGGLTSYEQYF.

The V gene is TRBV3-1 (or the pseudogene TRBV3-2), the J gene TRBJ2-7; the D gene is possibly TRBD1 (5 bases). Germline V gene data show CDR1 as LGHDT and CDR2 as YNNKEL (reference sequence). V lost 4 bases and J 2 bases, leaving 15 bases between the germline ends. The CDR3 spans 15 residues. The CDR3 loop is CASSPHPQGAYEQYF. The CDR3 nucleotides read TGTGCCAGCAGCCCTCACCCCCAGGGCGCCTACGAGCAGTACTTC.

The V call is TRBV7-8, the J call TRBJ2-5, with D hard to call. The CDR3 runs to 13 residues. Deletions cut 1 base from V and 4 bases from J, with 7 bases between. CDR1 is SGHVS and CDR2 is FQNEAQ in the germline V gene. The CDR3 region has the DNA TGTGCCAGCAGCTTAGGCCGGTCAGAGACCCAGTACTTC. Translating it yields CASSLGRSETQYF.

The table lists this clone with a count of one. The chain carries TRBV2 and TRBJ1-5; 9 bases are a match to TRBD1. V was pared by 7 bases and J by 6 bases, with 16 bases of the junction left unmatched. CDR1 is SNHLY and CDR2 is FYNNEI in the germline V gene. The CDR3 consists of 17 residues. CDR3 in DNA: TGTGCCAGCACTGGGGCACCGGGACAGGGATCCGTTCAGCCCCAGCATTTT. Translating it yields CASTGAPGQGSVQPQHF.

This chain uses TRBV13 with TRBJ2-7, with D perhaps TRBD2 (5 bases). V gave up 1 base and J gave up 2 bases, with 9 bases separating them. Germline V gives CDR1 PRHDT, CDR2 FYEKMQ (reference sequence). The CDR3 consists of 14 residues. The CDR3 region is CASSLAGVPYEQYF. DNA of the CDR3: TGTGCCAGCAGCTTAGCCGGGGTCCCCTACGAGCAGTACTTC.

The gene calls are TRBV6-1 and TRBJ1-2; D uncertain. The CDR3 has 12 amino acids. The germline V and J ends were trimmed by 1 base and 7 bases, with 7 bases remaining between them. Germline V gene lookup returns CDR1 MNHNS and CDR2 SASEGT. The CDR3 nucleotides are TGTGCCAGCAGTGAAGGAGGAGTTGGCTACACCTTC. Translated: CASSEGGVGYTF.